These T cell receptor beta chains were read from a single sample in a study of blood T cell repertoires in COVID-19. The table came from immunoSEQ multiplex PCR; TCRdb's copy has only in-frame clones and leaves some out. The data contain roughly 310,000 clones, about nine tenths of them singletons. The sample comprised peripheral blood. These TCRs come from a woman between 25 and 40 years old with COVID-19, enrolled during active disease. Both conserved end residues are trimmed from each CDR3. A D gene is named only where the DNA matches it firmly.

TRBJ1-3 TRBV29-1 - SVAVNSGNTIY
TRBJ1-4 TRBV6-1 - ASSEFTYRVRTNEKLF
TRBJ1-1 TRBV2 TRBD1 ASSRIQGGYTEAF
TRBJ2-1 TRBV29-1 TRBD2 SVTLAGVYNEQF
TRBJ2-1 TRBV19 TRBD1 ASTGTGVYNEQF
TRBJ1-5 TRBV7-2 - ASSRDRDFSNQPQH
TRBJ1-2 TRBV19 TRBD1 ASSPRDRGLYGYT
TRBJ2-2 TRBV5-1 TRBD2 ASSLVPSGTNTGELF
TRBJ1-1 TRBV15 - ATSRVDTGSAF
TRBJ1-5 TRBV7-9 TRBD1 ASSLAGQGGEKPQH
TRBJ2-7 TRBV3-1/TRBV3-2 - ASSQGAGNSYEQY
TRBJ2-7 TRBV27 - ASSPDWNYEQY
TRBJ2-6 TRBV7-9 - ASSLASSGANVLT
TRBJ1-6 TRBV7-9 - ASSPDTNSPLH
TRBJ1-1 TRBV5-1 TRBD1 ASTGGAIKTEAF
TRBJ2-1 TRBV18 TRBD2 ASSNKTLGLAGVQREQF
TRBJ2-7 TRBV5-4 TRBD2 ASSLGLAGGSDEQY
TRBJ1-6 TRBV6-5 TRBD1 ASKGQPYNSPLH
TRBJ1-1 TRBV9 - ASSPGVERNTEAF
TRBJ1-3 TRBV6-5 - ASSPGLGNTIY
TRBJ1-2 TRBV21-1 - ASSNYRGAYGYT
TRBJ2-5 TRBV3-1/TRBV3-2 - ASSRLAVYQETQY
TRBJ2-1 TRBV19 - ASGPHLAVNEQF
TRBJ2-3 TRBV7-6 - ASSSRIRGGGTDTQY
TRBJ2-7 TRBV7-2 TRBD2 ASSKTGTSGISYEQY
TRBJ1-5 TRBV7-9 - ASSGPNQPQH
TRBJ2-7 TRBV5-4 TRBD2 ASSLGLANEQY
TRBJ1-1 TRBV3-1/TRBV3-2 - ASSPTDNTEAF
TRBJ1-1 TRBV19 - ASSLEGGGWTEAF
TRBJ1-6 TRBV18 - ASSTGQIYNSPLH
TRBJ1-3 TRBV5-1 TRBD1 ASSGTGLSGNTIY
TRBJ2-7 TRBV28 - ASSPTSLAGVRYEQY
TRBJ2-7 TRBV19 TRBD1 ASSMYIGRGLYEQY
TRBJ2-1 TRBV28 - ASSFRARGNEQF
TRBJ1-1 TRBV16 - ASSQSSPDTEAF
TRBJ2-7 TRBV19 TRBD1 ASSMPGGNQFYEQY
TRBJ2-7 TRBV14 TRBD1 ASSHRLQGVYHEQY
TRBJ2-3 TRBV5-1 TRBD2 ASSPTSSGTSTDTQY
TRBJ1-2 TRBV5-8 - ASSVQGDPNYGYT
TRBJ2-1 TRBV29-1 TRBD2 SVYWMGLADRSYNEQF
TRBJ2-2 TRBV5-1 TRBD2 ASSLVSSGRAIGGELF
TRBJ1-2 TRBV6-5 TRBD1 ASSSTGESGYT
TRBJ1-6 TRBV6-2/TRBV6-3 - ASSHRSSSYNSPLH
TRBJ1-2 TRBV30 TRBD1 AWSVRQGVGYT
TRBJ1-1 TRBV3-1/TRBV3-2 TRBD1 ASSQRRGRGPNTEAF
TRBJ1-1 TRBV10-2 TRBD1 ASSGQGVMNTEAF
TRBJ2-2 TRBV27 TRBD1 ASSLSGLVPGGPGELF
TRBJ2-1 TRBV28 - ASSPSNEQF
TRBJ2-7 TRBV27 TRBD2 ASRMGLAGVEQY
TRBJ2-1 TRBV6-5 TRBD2 ASRSSGRNEQF
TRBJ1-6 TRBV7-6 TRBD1 ASSLGQAENSPLH
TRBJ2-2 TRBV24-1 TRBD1 ATSEGTGGTGELF
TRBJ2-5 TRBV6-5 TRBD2 ASFEGGLETQY
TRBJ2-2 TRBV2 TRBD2 ASSGLAGFGNTGELF